This paragraph reports one T cell receptor (beta chain). The sample originates from a study of blood T cell repertoires in COVID-19. Study details: Sources were T cells, B-cell-depleted T cells, or PBMCs; the material itself was cDNA or gDNA.

Cohort placement rested on clinical history that participants reported themselves. The study counted Cohort 3 donors as recovered given two negative PCRs, clearance, or symptom resolution. The V and J ends lost 6 bases and 1 base, in that order; junction bases with no gene match: 7. Germline loops: CDR1 MNHEY, CDR2 SMNVEV (reference sequence). The CDR3 is 15 amino acids. In the source study's methods: The authors estimated nucleated cell counts from reference gene primer amplification. Method: immunoSEQ multiplex PCR; TCRdb's copy keeps in-frame clones and lacks some. That table gives V, J and clone size, and the DNA gave D and trimming. The sample has approximately 160,000 clones, more than 75% seen once; the top ten hold 4.5% to 7.5%.

The chain recombines TRBV27 with TRBJ1-1; the match to TRBD1 covers 8 bases. This receptor was obtained from a man aged 35 to 55 who had recovered from COVID-19. The sample comprised PBMCs or T cells enriched from blood (not recorded which). CDR3 loop: CASRLTDRGNTEAFF. The CDR3 DNA reads as TGTGCCAGCAGACTAACCGACAGGGGGAACACTGAAGCTTTCTTT.